A selection of T cell receptor beta chains follows, all from one sample in a study of blood T cell repertoires in COVID-19. TCRdb's table, derived via immunoSEQ multiplex PCR, lists solely in-frame clones and lacks some. The sample holds roughly 100,000 clones; roughly 87% are singletons and the top ten take approximately 5.5%. The material sequenced was peripheral blood. All receptors derive from a woman over 75 with active COVID-19. Each CDR3 is given with its conserved first and last residue. Each record gives: J gene, clone size, D gene, V gene, CDR3 DNA, CDR3 protein. A D gene is named only where the DNA matches it firmly. The size field is filled for only some rows; it gives once, few, many or a size class.

j_call: TRBJ1-3; clone_size: .; d_call: .; v_call: TRBV18; cdr3_nt: TGTGCCAGCTCACCTGGTGCGGGAATTTCGAACACCATATATTTT; cdr3_aa: CASSPGAGISNTIYF
j_call: TRBJ2-7; clone_size: .; d_call: .; v_call: TRBV6-2/TRBV6-3; cdr3_nt: TGTGCCAGCAGTTACCACCCCGGACAGTCATACGAGCAGTACTTC; cdr3_aa: CASSYHPGQSYEQYF
j_call: TRBJ1-5; clone_size: .; d_call: .; v_call: TRBV28; cdr3_nt: TGTGCCAGCAGCACCCCTTGGGGGGATTTGAGCAATCAGCCCCAGCATTTT; cdr3_aa: CASSTPWGDLSNQPQHF
j_call: TRBJ2-7; clone_size: .; d_call: .; v_call: TRBV18; cdr3_nt: TGTGCCAGCTCAAGGGGGAGCTACGAGCAGTACTTC; cdr3_aa: CASSRGSYEQYF
j_call: TRBJ1-3; clone_size: .; d_call: .; v_call: TRBV11-2; cdr3_nt: TGTGCCAGCAGCCTAAACAGGGTTGGAAACACCATATATTTT; cdr3_aa: CASSLNRVGNTIYF
j_call: TRBJ2-2; clone_size: once; d_call: TRBD2; v_call: TRBV4-1; cdr3_nt: TGCGCCAGCAGCCAGGAGACTAGCGCGAACACCGGGGAGCTGTTTTTT; cdr3_aa: CASSQETSANTGELFF
j_call: TRBJ2-5; clone_size: .; d_call: .; v_call: TRBV29-1; cdr3_nt: TGCAGCGTTGAATGGGGGGTTTCCGGGACCCAGTACTTC; cdr3_aa: CSVEWGVSGTQYF
j_call: TRBJ2-6; clone_size: .; d_call: .; v_call: TRBV19; cdr3_nt: TGTGCCAGTAGTATAGTTTGGACGGGAAGATTGACTGGGGCCAACGTCCTGACTTTC; cdr3_aa: CASSIVWTGRLTGANVLTF
j_call: TRBJ2-1; clone_size: .; d_call: TRBD2; v_call: TRBV4-3; cdr3_nt: TGCGCCAGCAGCCAAGATATTGGGACTAGCGGGGGGAATGAGCAGTTCTTC; cdr3_aa: CASSQDIGTSGGNEQFF
j_call: TRBJ2-1; clone_size: .; d_call: TRBD2; v_call: TRBV6-5; cdr3_nt: TGTGCCAGCAGGTTAGCGGGAGGACACAATGAGCAGTTCTTC; cdr3_aa: CASRLAGGHNEQFF
j_call: TRBJ2-5; clone_size: .; d_call: .; v_call: TRBV12-3/TRBV12-4; cdr3_nt: TGTGCCAGCAGTCGTAGCGGACCAGGGACCCAGTACTTC; cdr3_aa: CASSRSGPGTQYF
j_call: TRBJ2-3; clone_size: .; d_call: TRBD1; v_call: TRBV18; cdr3_nt: TGTGCCAGCTCACCAGGGACAGGGCCTCGTGGGAATACGCAGTATTTT; cdr3_aa: CASSPGTGPRGNTQYF
j_call: TRBJ2-3; clone_size: .; d_call: TRBD1; v_call: TRBV5-1; cdr3_nt: TGCGCCAGCAGCGTGGGACAGGGTGTATCAGATACGCAGTATTTT; cdr3_aa: CASSVGQGVSDTQYF
j_call: TRBJ2-7; clone_size: .; d_call: .; v_call: TRBV12-3/TRBV12-4; cdr3_nt: TGTGCCAGCAGTTTAGGCAGTTACTACGAGCAGTACTTC; cdr3_aa: CASSLGSYYEQYF
j_call: TRBJ2-5; clone_size: .; d_call: TRBD2; v_call: TRBV20-1; cdr3_nt: TGCAGTGCTAGTAGCGGGAGTGGTATGGAGACCCAGTACTTC; cdr3_aa: CSASSGSGMETQYF
j_call: TRBJ2-1; clone_size: .; d_call: TRBD2; v_call: TRBV7-6; cdr3_nt: TGTGCCAGCAGCCGGACTAGCGGGAGAAATGAGCAGTTCTTC; cdr3_aa: CASSRTSGRNEQFF
j_call: TRBJ1-5; clone_size: .; d_call: .; v_call: TRBV15; cdr3_nt: TGTGCCACCAGCCTGAGGGCTAATAGCAATCAGCCCCAGCATTTT; cdr3_aa: CATSLRANSNQPQHF
j_call: TRBJ2-3; clone_size: .; d_call: .; v_call: TRBV4-1; cdr3_nt: TGCGCCAGCAGCCAAGATTTGGCAGGGCTACGCACAGATACGCAGTATTTT; cdr3_aa: CASSQDLAGLRTDTQYF
j_call: TRBJ2-2; clone_size: .; d_call: TRBD2; v_call: TRBV7-2; cdr3_nt: TGTGCCAGCAGCAGGACTAGCGGGAGGGTGTTAGGGGAGCTGTTTTTT; cdr3_aa: CASSRTSGRVLGELFF
j_call: TRBJ1-2; clone_size: once; d_call: TRBD1; v_call: TRBV25-1; cdr3_nt: TGTGCCAGCAGTAAACAGGGGACCTATGGCTACACCTTC; cdr3_aa: CASSKQGTYGYTF
j_call: TRBJ2-7; clone_size: .; d_call: TRBD2; v_call: TRBV9; cdr3_nt: TGTGCCAGCAGCGCGAGGACTAGCGGGGCCTTCTCCTACGAGCAGTACTTC; cdr3_aa: CASSARTSGAFSYEQYF
j_call: TRBJ2-2; clone_size: .; d_call: TRBD2; v_call: TRBV15; cdr3_nt: TGTGCCACCAGCAGACTACCTCGGGACTACCCGAACACCGGGGAGCTGTTTTTT; cdr3_aa: CATSRLPRDYPNTGELFF
j_call: TRBJ1-4; clone_size: .; d_call: TRBD1; v_call: TRBV7-9; cdr3_nt: TGTGCCAGCAGCTCGGGACAGGGGTTCGAAAAACTGTTTTTT; cdr3_aa: CASSSGQGFEKLFF
j_call: TRBJ2-7; clone_size: .; d_call: .; v_call: TRBV6-5; cdr3_nt: TGTGCCAGCAGTTACTCGAGAAGTAACGAGCAGTACTTC; cdr3_aa: CASSYSRSNEQYF
j_call: TRBJ2-3; clone_size: .; d_call: TRBD2; v_call: TRBV28; cdr3_nt: TGTGCCAGCAGTTTACAACTAGCGGGCACTACAGATACGCAGTATTTT; cdr3_aa: CASSLQLAGTTDTQYF
j_call: TRBJ2-5; clone_size: .; d_call: TRBD1; v_call: TRBV11-2; cdr3_nt: TGTGCCAGCAGCTTAGACAGGGGGGAGACCCAGTACTTC; cdr3_aa: CASSLDRGETQYF
j_call: TRBJ1-4; clone_size: .; d_call: .; v_call: TRBV28; cdr3_nt: TGTGCCAGCAGCTCCTCCGGGGTTAATGAAAAACTGTTTTTT; cdr3_aa: CASSSSGVNEKLFF
j_call: TRBJ2-7; clone_size: .; d_call: TRBD1; v_call: TRBV7-3; cdr3_nt: TGTGCCAGCAGCCGAGGGGACAGTACCTACGAGCAGTACTTC; cdr3_aa: CASSRGDSTYEQYF
j_call: TRBJ2-2; clone_size: .; d_call: .; v_call: TRBV24-1; cdr3_nt: TGTGCCACCAGTGATCGGATCCCCCTACTAGACACCGGGGAGCTGTTTTTT; cdr3_aa: CATSDRIPLLDTGELFF
j_call: TRBJ1-5; clone_size: .; d_call: .; v_call: TRBV9; cdr3_nt: TGTGCCAGCAGCGTAGCAGGTAGCAATCAGCCCCAGCATTTT; cdr3_aa: CASSVAGSNQPQHF
j_call: TRBJ1-4; clone_size: .; d_call: .; v_call: TRBV3-1/TRBV3-2; cdr3_nt: TGTGCCAGCAGCCAAGGTCGGGGGTTCGGTGAAAAACTGTTTTTT; cdr3_aa: CASSQGRGFGEKLFF
j_call: TRBJ1-2; clone_size: .; d_call: .; v_call: TRBV15; cdr3_nt: TGTGCCACCAGCAGAGATAACCCTCATCGGGATGGCTACACCTTC; cdr3_aa: CATSRDNPHRDGYTF
j_call: TRBJ2-1; clone_size: .; d_call: TRBD2; v_call: TRBV7-2; cdr3_nt: TGTGCCAGCAGCTCCGTGACTAGCGCTTCCTACAATGAGCAGTTCTTC; cdr3_aa: CASSSVTSASYNEQFF
j_call: TRBJ2-1; clone_size: .; d_call: TRBD2; v_call: TRBV19; cdr3_nt: TGTGCCAGTAGTTTCCCCACCGGGACTAGCGGTGGCAATGAGCAGTTCTTC; cdr3_aa: CASSFPTGTSGGNEQFF
j_call: TRBJ2-7; clone_size: .; d_call: TRBD1; v_call: TRBV28; cdr3_nt: TGTGCCAGCAGTTCCGTGGGGACAGGGACCTACGAGCAGTACTTC; cdr3_aa: CASSSVGTGTYEQYF
j_call: TRBJ2-7; clone_size: once; d_call: .; v_call: TRBV5-4; cdr3_nt: TGTGCCAGCAGCTGGGGCGGTGGGGCGAAAGAGCAGTACTTC; cdr3_aa: CASSWGGGAKEQYF
j_call: TRBJ2-1; clone_size: .; d_call: .; v_call: TRBV7-6; cdr3_nt: TGTGCCAGCAGCTTAGGCGGGTTGGAGGAATTCTTC; cdr3_aa: CASSLGGLEEFF
j_call: TRBJ2-3; clone_size: few; d_call: TRBD2; v_call: TRBV18; cdr3_nt: TGTGCCAGCTCACCGAGGAGGGGTAGCGGGGGCTCAGATACGCAGTATTTT; cdr3_aa: CASSPRRGSGGSDTQYF
j_call: TRBJ2-6; clone_size: many; d_call: .; v_call: TRBV7-3; cdr3_nt: TGTGCCAGCAGCTCACGGGGGACCGGGGCCAACGTCCTGACTTTC; cdr3_aa: CASSSRGTGANVLTF
j_call: TRBJ2-1; clone_size: few; d_call: TRBD2; v_call: TRBV5-4; cdr3_nt: TGTGCCAGCAGCTTCGAGAAGCGGGAGGGTCCTTGGGCGCAGTTCTTC; cdr3_aa: CASSFEKREGPWAQFF
j_call: TRBJ1-1; clone_size: .; d_call: .; v_call: TRBV2; cdr3_nt: TGTGCCAGCAGTGAGGACAGATTGAACACTGAAGCTTTCTTT; cdr3_aa: CASSEDRLNTEAFF
j_call: TRBJ2-2; clone_size: .; d_call: .; v_call: TRBV3-1/TRBV3-2; cdr3_nt: TGTGCCAGCAGTTCCAAAGGAGCCGGGGAGCTGTTTTTT; cdr3_aa: CASSSKGAGELFF
j_call: TRBJ2-3; clone_size: .; d_call: TRBD2; v_call: TRBV11-2; cdr3_nt: TGTGCCAGCAGCCTCGGACTAGCGGCCACAGATACGCAGTATTTT; cdr3_aa: CASSLGLAATDTQYF
j_call: TRBJ2-3; clone_size: once; d_call: TRBD2; v_call: TRBV9; cdr3_nt: TGTGCCAGCAGCCCTGGACTAGCGGGAGTATCAGATACGCAGTATTTT; cdr3_aa: CASSPGLAGVSDTQYF